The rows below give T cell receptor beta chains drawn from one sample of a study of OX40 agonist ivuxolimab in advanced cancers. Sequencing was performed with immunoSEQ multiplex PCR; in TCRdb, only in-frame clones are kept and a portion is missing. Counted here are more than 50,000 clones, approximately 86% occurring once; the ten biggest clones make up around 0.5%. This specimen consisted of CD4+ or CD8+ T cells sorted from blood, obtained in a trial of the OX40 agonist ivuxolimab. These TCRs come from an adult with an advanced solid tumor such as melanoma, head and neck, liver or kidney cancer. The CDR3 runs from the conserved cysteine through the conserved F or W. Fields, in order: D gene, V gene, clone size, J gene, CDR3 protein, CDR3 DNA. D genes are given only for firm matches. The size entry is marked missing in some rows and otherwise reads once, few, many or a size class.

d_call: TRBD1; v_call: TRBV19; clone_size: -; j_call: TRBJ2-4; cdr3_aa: CASSIQNYRGAKNIQYF; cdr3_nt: TGTGCCAGTAGTATCCAAAATTACAGGGGTGCCAAAAACATTCAGTACTTC
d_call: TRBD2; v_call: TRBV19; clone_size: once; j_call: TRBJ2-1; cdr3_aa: CASSPRAPGGGEQFF; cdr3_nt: TGTGCCAGTAGTCCGCGGGCCCCCGGGGGGGGTGAGCAGTTCTTC
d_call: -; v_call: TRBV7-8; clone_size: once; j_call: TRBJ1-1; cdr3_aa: CASSLYRDAEAFF; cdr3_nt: TGTGCCAGCAGCTTATACAGGGACGCTGAAGCTTTCTTT
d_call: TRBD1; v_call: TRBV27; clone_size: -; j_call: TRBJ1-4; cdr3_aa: CASSHQGANEKLFF; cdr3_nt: TGTGCCAGCAGTCACCAGGGGGCCAATGAAAAACTGTTTTTT
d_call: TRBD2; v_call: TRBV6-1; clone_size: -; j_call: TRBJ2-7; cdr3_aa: CASRTSGSYEQYF; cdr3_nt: TGTGCCAGCCGGACTAGCGGGAGCTACGAGCAGTACTTC
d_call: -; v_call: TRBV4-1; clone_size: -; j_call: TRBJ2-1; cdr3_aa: CASSPGDQYNEQFF; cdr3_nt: TGCGCCAGCAGCCCCGGTGACCAATACAATGAGCAGTTCTTC
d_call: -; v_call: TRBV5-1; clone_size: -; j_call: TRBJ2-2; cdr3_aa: CASSINAQGIPGELFF; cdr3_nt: TGCGCCAGCAGCATTAATGCACAGGGTATCCCCGGGGAGCTGTTTTTT
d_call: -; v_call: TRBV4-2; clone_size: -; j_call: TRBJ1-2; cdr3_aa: CASSQEVADQTYGYTF; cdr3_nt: TGTGCCAGCAGCCAAGAAGTAGCAGACCAAACCTACGGCTACACCTTC
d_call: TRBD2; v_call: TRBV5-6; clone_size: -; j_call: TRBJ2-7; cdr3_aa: CASSLPLGSGGAGEQYF; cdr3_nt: TGTGCCAGCAGCTTGCCCTTGGGGAGCGGGGGGGCCGGTGAGCAGTACTTC
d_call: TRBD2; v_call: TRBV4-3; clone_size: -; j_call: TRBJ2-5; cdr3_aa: CASSQDLAGGRQETQYF; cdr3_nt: TGCGCCAGCAGCCAAGATCTAGCGGGGGGGCGGCAAGAGACCCAGTACTTC
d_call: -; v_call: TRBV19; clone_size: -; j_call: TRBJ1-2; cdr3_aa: CASTPGAPYGYTF; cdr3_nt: TGTGCCAGTACCCCTGGGGCACCCTATGGCTACACCTTC
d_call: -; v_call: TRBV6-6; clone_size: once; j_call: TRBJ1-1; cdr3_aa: CASSYGQTEAFF; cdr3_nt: TGTGCCAGCAGTTACGGGCAGACTGAAGCTTTCTTT
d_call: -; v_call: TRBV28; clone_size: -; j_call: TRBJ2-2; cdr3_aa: CASSLMGRGNTGELFF; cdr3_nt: TGTGCCAGCAGTTTGATGGGCAGGGGTAACACCGGGGAGCTGTTTTTT
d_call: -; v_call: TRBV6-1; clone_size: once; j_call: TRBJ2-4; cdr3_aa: CASSDQAKNIQYF; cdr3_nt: TGTGCCAGCAGTGACCAGGCCAAAAACATTCAGTACTTC
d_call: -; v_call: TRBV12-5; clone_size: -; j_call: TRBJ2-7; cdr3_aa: CASGFITSRSYEQYF; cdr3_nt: TGTGCTAGTGGTTTCATTACTAGCCGTTCCTACGAGCAGTACTTC
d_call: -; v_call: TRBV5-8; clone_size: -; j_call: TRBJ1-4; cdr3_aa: CASTVGTAYKLFF; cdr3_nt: TGTGCCAGCACCGTGGGGACCGCTTATAAACTGTTTTTT
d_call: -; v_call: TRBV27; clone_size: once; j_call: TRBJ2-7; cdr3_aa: CASSLSTGRGSYEQYF; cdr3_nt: TGTGCCAGCAGTTTAAGCACCGGACGGGGCTCCTACGAGCAGTACTTC
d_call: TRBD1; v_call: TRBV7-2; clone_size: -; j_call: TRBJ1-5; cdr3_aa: CASSTTTGVGNQPQHF; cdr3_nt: TGTGCCAGCAGCACGACGACAGGGGTTGGCAATCAGCCCCAGCATTTT
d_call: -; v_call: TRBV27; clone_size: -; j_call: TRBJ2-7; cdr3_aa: CATRDTSTFREYF; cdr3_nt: TGTGCCACCCGGGACACCTCTACGTTCAGGGAGTACTTC
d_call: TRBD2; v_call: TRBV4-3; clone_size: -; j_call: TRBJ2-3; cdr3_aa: CASSQDLRGGADTQYF; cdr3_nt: TGCGCCAGCAGCCAAGATCTTCGCGGGGGGGCAGATACGCAGTATTTT
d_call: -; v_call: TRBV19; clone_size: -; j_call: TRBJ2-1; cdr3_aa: CASSMGRSSYNEQFF; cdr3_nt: TGTGCCAGTAGTATGGGGAGGAGCTCCTACAATGAGCAGTTCTTC
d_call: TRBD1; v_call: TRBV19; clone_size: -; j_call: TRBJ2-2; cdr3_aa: CASRSLGQEKRELFF; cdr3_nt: TGTGCCAGTAGATCCCTGGGACAGGAGAAGCGGGAGCTGTTTTTT
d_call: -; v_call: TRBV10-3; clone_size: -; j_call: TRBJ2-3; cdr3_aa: CAISGLASTDTQYF; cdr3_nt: TGTGCCATCAGTGGCCTAGCTAGCACAGATACGCAGTATTTT
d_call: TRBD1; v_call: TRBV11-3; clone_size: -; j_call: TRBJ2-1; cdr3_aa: CASSLGDRGEQFF; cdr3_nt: TGTGCCAGCAGCTTAGGGGACAGGGGCGAGCAGTTCTTC
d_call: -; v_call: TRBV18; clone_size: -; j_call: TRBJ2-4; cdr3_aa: CASSPDENIQYF; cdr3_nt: TGTGCCAGCTCACCAGACGAAAACATTCAGTACTTC
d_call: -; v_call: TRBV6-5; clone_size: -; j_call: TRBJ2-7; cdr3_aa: CASSPTGLVEQYF; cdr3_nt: TGTGCCAGCAGTCCGACAGGCCTAGTGGAGCAGTACTTC
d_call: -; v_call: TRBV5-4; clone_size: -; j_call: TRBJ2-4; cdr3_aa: CASSLGGLAKNIQYF; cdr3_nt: TGTGCCAGCAGCTTAGGGGGTCTAGCCAAAAACATTCAGTACTTC
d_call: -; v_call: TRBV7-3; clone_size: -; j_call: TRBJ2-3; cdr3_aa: CASSKDGNTQYF; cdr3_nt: TGTGCCAGCAGCAAAGATGGAAATACGCAGTATTTT
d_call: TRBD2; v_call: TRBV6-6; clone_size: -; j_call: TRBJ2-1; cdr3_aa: CASSTPGGIYNEQFF; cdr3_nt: TGTGCCAGCAGTACCCCCGGGGGGATATACAATGAGCAGTTCTTC
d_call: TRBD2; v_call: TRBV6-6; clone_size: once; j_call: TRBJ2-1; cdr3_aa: CASSYPVAGADNEQFF; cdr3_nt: TGTGCCAGCAGTTACCCGGTAGCGGGAGCGGACAATGAGCAGTTCTTC
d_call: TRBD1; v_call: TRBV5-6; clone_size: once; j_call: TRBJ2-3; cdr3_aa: CASIPQGGGASTDTQYF; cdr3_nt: TGTGCCAGCATCCCCCAAGGGGGCGGAGCTAGCACAGATACGCAGTATTTT
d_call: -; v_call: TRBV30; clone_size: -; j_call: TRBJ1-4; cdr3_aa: CAWEAGATNEKLFF; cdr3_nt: TGTGCCTGGGAAGCAGGGGCAACTAATGAAAAACTGTTTTTT
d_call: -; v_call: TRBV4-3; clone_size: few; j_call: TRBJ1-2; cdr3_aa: CASSQVSGAGGGYTF; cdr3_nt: TGCGCCAGCAGCCAAGTATCCGGGGCCGGGGGTGGCTACACCTTC
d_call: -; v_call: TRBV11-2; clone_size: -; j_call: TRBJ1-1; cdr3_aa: CASSRRDFSTEAFF; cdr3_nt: TGTGCCAGCAGTCGCAGGGACTTTAGCACTGAAGCTTTCTTT
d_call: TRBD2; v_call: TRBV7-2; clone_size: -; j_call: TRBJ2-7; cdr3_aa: CASSPWTSGGAGEQYF; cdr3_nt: TGTGCCAGCAGCCCCTGGACTAGCGGGGGGGCCGGTGAGCAGTACTTC
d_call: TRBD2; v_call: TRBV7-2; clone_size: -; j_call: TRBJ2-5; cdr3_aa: CASSRGTSGSKETQYF; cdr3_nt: TGTGCCAGCAGCCGAGGGACTAGCGGGAGCAAGGAGACCCAGTACTTC
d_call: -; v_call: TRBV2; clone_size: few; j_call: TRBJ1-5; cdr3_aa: CASSDPSGNQPQHF; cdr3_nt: TGTGCCAGCAGTGACCCGAGTGGCAATCAGCCCCAGCATTTT
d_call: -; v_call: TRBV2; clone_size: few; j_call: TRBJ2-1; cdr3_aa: CASSPLAVDEQFF; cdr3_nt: TGTGCCAGCAGTCCACTAGCTGTCGATGAGCAGTTCTTC
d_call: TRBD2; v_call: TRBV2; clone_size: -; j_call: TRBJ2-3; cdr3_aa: CASSEIGRVDTQYF; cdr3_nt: TGTGCCAGCAGTGAAATCGGGAGGGTAGATACGCAGTATTTT
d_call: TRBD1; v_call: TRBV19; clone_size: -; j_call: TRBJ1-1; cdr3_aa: CASTRPGGYTEAFF; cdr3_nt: TGTGCCAGTACCCGGCCAGGGGGGTACACTGAAGCTTTCTTT
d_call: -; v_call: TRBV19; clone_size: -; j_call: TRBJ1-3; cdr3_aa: CASSPRTLLAGNTIYF; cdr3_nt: TGTGCCAGTAGTCCCCGGACGCTACTCGCGGGAAACACCATATATTTT
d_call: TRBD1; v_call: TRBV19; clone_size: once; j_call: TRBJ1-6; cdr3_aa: CASRDRGKTNSPLHF; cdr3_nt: TGTGCCAGTAGAGACAGGGGGAAGACTAATTCACCCCTCCACTTT
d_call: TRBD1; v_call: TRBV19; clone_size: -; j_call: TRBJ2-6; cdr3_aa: CATRDRGNSGANVLTF; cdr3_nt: TGTGCCACCCGGGACAGGGGGAACTCTGGGGCCAACGTCCTGACTTTC
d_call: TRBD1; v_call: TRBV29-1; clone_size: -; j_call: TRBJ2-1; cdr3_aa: CSVRTGRNEQFF; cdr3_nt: TGCAGCGTGCGGACAGGGCGGAATGAGCAGTTCTTC
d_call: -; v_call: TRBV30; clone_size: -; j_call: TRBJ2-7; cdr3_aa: CAQGRRSSYEQYF; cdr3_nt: TGTGCCCAGGGAAGGCGGAGCTCCTACGAGCAGTACTTC
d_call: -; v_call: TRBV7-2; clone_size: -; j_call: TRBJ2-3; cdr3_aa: CASSLGLPSADTQYF; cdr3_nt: TGTGCCAGCAGCTTAGGACTACCCTCCGCAGATACGCAGTATTTT
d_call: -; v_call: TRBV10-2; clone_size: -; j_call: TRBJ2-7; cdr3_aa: CASRDWGSGGLTYEQYF; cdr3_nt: TGCGCCAGCAGGGACTGGGGCTCGGGGGGCCTTACCTACGAGCAGTACTTC